This T cell receptor beta chain originates from a study of T-cell reconstitution after alpha-beta-depleted transplantation in children. General study points: In patients about two months after transplant, alpha-beta T cells reportedly arose from several hundred expanded graft clones. Recipient T cells and thymic progenitors that survived were the source of the high TCRbeta diversity seen at day 60 in some patients. T-cell counts and diversity at one year following transplant were attributed mainly to newly produced T cells.

Researchers prepared the TCRbeta library using unique molecular identifiers, the study reports. TCRdb processed the PCR reads anew with MiXCR; each CDR3 protein has one entry. The table records around 960,000 distinct CDR3 sequences, around 30% of them present only once. The V end was cut by 5 bases, the J end by 6 bases, with 19 bases between. The CDR3 is 15 residues long. Germline CDR1 is SEHNR and CDR2 is FQNEAQ (reference sequence). The count of this clonotype is one. Its antigen is not identified. The V gene is TRBV7-9, the J gene TRBJ2-5; D may correspond to TRBD1 or TRBD2 (5 bases each). Source: PBMCs, mostly from graft donor cells, taken 360 days after TCRalphabeta/CD19-depleted stem cell transplant. The sequence came from a boy in the first two years of life who had a stem cell transplant for SCID, so the T cells may come from the graft donor. DNA of the CDR3: TGTGCCAGCAGCCCAAACCGGGGCCAGGGCAAGACCCAGTACTTC. Amino acid sequence: CASSPNRGQGKTQYF.